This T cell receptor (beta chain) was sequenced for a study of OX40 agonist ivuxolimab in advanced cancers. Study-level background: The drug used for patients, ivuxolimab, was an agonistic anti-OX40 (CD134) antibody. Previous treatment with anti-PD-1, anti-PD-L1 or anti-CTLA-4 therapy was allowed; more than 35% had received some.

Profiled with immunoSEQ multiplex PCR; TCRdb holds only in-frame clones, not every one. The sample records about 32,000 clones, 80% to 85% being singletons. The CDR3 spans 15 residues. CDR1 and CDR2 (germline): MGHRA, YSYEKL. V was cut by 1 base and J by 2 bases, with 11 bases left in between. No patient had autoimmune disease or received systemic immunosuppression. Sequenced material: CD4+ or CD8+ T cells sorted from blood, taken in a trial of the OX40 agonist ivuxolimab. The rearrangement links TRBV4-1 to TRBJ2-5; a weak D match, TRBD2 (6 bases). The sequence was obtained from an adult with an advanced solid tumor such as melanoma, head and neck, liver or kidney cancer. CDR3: CASSQGAGLQETQYF. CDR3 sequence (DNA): TGCGCCAGCAGCCAAGGCGCCGGACTACAAGAGACCCAGTACTTC.